This entry is about one T cell receptor beta chain. Repertoires were generated with immunoSEQ multiplex PCR, while TCRdb's copy carries only in-frame clones and drops some. The sample consists of over 75,000 clones, roughly 84% of them appearing once. V lost 4 bases to trimming and J lost 4 bases; unmatched junction nucleotides: 8. The V gene's germline CDR1 is MGHRA and CDR2 YSYEKL. This CDR3 comprises 17 residues. The data are from a study of blood T cell repertoires in COVID-19. The sample consisted of peripheral blood. The chain couples TRBV4-1 to TRBJ2-1; 12 bases match TRBD2. The receptor comes from a man aged 70 or older with acute or convalescent COVID-19. As DNA, the CDR3 is TGCGCCAGCAGCCTAGGGCAACTAGCGGGGGGATACAATGAGCAGTTCTTC. This translates into CASSLGQLAGGYNEQFF.